This T cell receptor (beta chain) stems from a study of a mutant IDH1 vaccine in newly diagnosed glioma. Study as a whole: Vaccination was launched 4-6 weeks after radiotherapy alone, or with temozolomide cycles. General study findings and limits: Pseudoprogression looked unconnected to shifts in top peripheral T cell clonotypes.

Germline V gene sequence: CDR1 SGDLS, CDR2 YYNGEE. Trimming removed 0 bases at V and 2 bases at J, with 9 bases between. The CDR3 is made up of 15 amino acids. This clone was counted only a few times. Its antigen remains unknown. The time point denotes: week 35, safety follow-up. In the vaccine, a single dose held 300 ug of the mutant IDH1 20-mer peptide, along with topical imiquimod. Profiled with immunoSEQ multiplex PCR; TCRdb holds only in-frame clones, not every one. Of 31,000 or so clones listed, around four fifths are singletons. This receptor was taken from a woman aged 40 to 50 with glioma. The chain couples TRBV9 to TRBJ1-5; maybe TRBD1 (6 bases). The sequencing here drew on PBMCs, taken from a glioma patient whose treatment included an IDH1 peptide vaccine. CDR3 protein: CASSVGGGGNQPQHF. The CDR3 DNA sequence: TGTGCCAGCAGCGTAGGAGGGGGGGGCAATCAGCCCCAGCATTTT.